The rows below give T cell receptor beta chains drawn from one sample of a study of CD8+ T cells in alopecia areata. Repertoires were generated with immunoSEQ multiplex PCR, while TCRdb's copy carries only in-frame clones and drops some. The table records 200,000 or so clones, nearly 60% of them present only once. The sequencing used CD4+ T cells sorted from blood, collected at week 24, from a patient treated with tofacitinib. The receptors here all came from a human donor with alopecia areata. The CDR3 runs from the conserved cysteine through the conserved F or W. The order of the fields is clone size, V gene, D gene, J gene, CDR3 protein, CDR3 DNA. A D gene is named only where the DNA matches it firmly. Only some rows state a clone size, as once, few, many or a class for expanded clones.

NA	TRBV30	NA	TRBJ2-1	CAWSARGKFDNEQFF	TGTGCCTGGAGCGCGAGGGGGAAATTTGACAATGAGCAGTTCTTC
few	TRBV10-3	NA	TRBJ1-1	CAITAAGNTEAFF	TGTGCCATCACGGCGGCAGGGAACACTGAAGCTTTCTTT
once	TRBV2	TRBD1	TRBJ1-4	CASIPGQGGTNEKLFF	TGTGCCAGCATCCCGGGACAGGGTGGTACTAATGAAAAACTGTTTTTT
NA	TRBV2	NA	TRBJ2-1	CASSVGGWGNEQFF	TGTGCCAGCAGTGTTGGCGGGTGGGGGAATGAGCAGTTCTTC
once	TRBV28	NA	TRBJ1-2	CASSPSSYGYTF	TGTGCCAGCAGCCCCTCGTCCTATGGCTACACCTTC
NA	TRBV6-5	NA	TRBJ2-2	CAISVFPSTGELFF	TGTGCCATTTCGGTATTCCCCAGCACCGGGGAGCTGTTTTTT
NA	TRBV30	NA	TRBJ2-7	CAWSVTGNEQYF	TGTGCCTGGAGTGTTACAGGGAACGAGCAGTACTTC
NA	TRBV2	NA	TRBJ2-5	CASSDQGETQYF	TGTGCCAGCAGTGACCAGGGGGAGACCCAGTACTTC
few	TRBV29-1	NA	TRBJ1-1	CSSHRGEGTEAFF	TGCAGCTCACACAGAGGGGAGGGCACTGAAGCTTTCTTT
NA	TRBV5-6	NA	TRBJ2-5	CASSLGVRKETQYF	TGTGCCAGCAGCTTGGGAGTCAGGAAAGAGACCCAGTACTTC
NA	TRBV7-7	TRBD2	TRBJ2-1	CASSSGTSSLNEQFF	TGTGCCAGCAGCTCCGGGACTAGTAGCTTAAATGAGCAGTTCTTC
NA	TRBV5-1	TRBD1	TRBJ2-7	CASSLPGTGVDEQYF	TGCGCCAGCAGCTTACCCGGGACAGGGGTCGACGAGCAGTACTTC
NA	TRBV5-6	NA	TRBJ1-1	CASSLSGGYTEAFF	TGTGCCAGCAGCTTGTCGGGGGGCTACACTGAAGCTTTCTTT
once	TRBV7-9	TRBD1	TRBJ2-7	CASSAGTGREQYF	TGTGCCAGCAGTGCCGGGACAGGTAGGGAGCAGTACTTC
NA	TRBV27	NA	TRBJ2-1	CASRMGGDYNEQFF	TGTGCCAGCCGGATGGGCGGAGATTACAATGAGCAGTTCTTC
NA	TRBV29-1	NA	TRBJ2-3	CSAVGGYTDTQYF	TGCAGCGCGGTCGGCGGGTACACAGATACGCAGTATTTT
NA	TRBV5-1	NA	TRBJ1-2	CASSLAVPYGYTF	TGCGCCAGCAGCTTGGCCGTACCCTATGGCTACACCTTC
NA	TRBV7-9	TRBD2	TRBJ2-7	CASSQAGGRPHEQYF	TGTGCCAGCAGTCAAGCGGGAGGGCGTCCCCACGAGCAGTACTTC
NA	TRBV7-3	TRBD1	TRBJ2-2	CASSLGDRANGELFF	TGTGCCAGCAGCTTAGGGGACAGGGCAAACGGGGAGCTGTTTTTT
NA	TRBV5-1	NA	TRBJ2-1	CASSLEGEQFF	TGCGCCAGCAGCTTAGAGGGCGAGCAGTTCTTC
NA	TRBV5-6	NA	TRBJ2-1	CASLPGGTSYNEQFF	TGTGCCAGCCTCCCGGGCGGGACCTCCTACAATGAGCAGTTCTTC
NA	TRBV5-4	TRBD2	TRBJ2-3	CASSLVAGRGDTQYF	TGTGCCAGCAGCTTGGTGGCAGGGAGGGGAGATACGCAGTATTTT
NA	TRBV28	NA	TRBJ1-2	CASSGTPGYTF	TGTGCCAGCAGTGGGACGCCTGGCTACACCTTC
NA	TRBV7-2	NA	TRBJ2-5	CASSLEVRTQYF	TGTGCCAGCAGCTTAGAAGTTAGGACCCAGTACTTC
once	TRBV27	NA	TRBJ1-5	CASSLEGTGQPQHF	TGTGCCAGCAGTCTTGAGGGGACGGGACAGCCCCAGCATTTT
few	TRBV7-2	TRBD1	TRBJ1-5	CASSLDRGANQPQHF	TGTGCCAGCAGCTTGGACAGGGGGGCGAATCAGCCCCAGCATTTT
NA	TRBV9	NA	TRBJ1-5	CASSVGGYNQPQHF	TGTGCCAGCAGCGTAGGTGGATACAATCAGCCCCAGCATTTT
NA	TRBV5-1	NA	TRBJ2-1	CASSRMRGPSYNEQFF	TGCGCCAGCAGCAGAATGCGGGGCCCCTCCTACAATGAGCAGTTCTTC
NA	TRBV30	NA	TRBJ2-7	CAWSVSLTGGAPYEQYF	TGTGCCTGGAGTGTGAGTTTAACCGGGGGCGCGCCCTACGAGCAGTACTTC
few	TRBV6-5	TRBD1	TRBJ2-1	CASSRQGYEQFF	TGTGCCAGCAGTCGACAGGGATATGAGCAGTTCTTC
NA	TRBV27	TRBD2	TRBJ2-1	CASALTSREQFF	TGTGCCAGCGCCCTGACTAGCCGTGAGCAGTTCTTC
NA	TRBV5-1	NA	TRBJ1-1	CASSSTNDLNTEAFF	TGCGCCAGCAGCTCTACAAACGACCTAAACACTGAAGCTTTCTTT
NA	TRBV5-1	NA	TRBJ1-2	CASSLAGRTDGYTF	TGCGCCAGCAGCTTGGCCGGAAGAACGGATGGCTACACCTTC
NA	TRBV7-9	TRBD1	TRBJ2-5	CASSLLAGQGEETQYF	TGTGCCAGCAGCTTACTCGCAGGCCAGGGGGAGGAGACCCAGTACTTC
few	TRBV29-1	NA	TRBJ1-2	CSASVGYGYTF	TGCAGCGCTTCCGTGGGATATGGCTACACCTTC
NA	TRBV5-6	TRBD1	TRBJ1-2	CASSLSLLGQGDNYGYTF	TGTGCCAGCAGCTTGTCGTTGTTAGGACAGGGGGACAACTATGGCTACACCTTC
NA	TRBV18	TRBD1	TRBJ2-5	CASSINPGTEVQETQYF	TGTGCCAGCTCAATAAATCCCGGGACAGAAGTCCAAGAGACCCAGTACTTC
few	TRBV4-2	TRBD2	TRBJ2-5	CASSQDPSGGDPETQYF	TGTGCCAGCAGCCAAGATCCCAGCGGGGGAGACCCAGAGACCCAGTACTTC
NA	TRBV15	TRBD2	TRBJ2-3	CATGEATSGPSTDTQYF	TGTGCCACCGGGGAGGCGACTAGCGGGCCTAGCACAGATACGCAGTATTTT
few	TRBV7-2	TRBD2	TRBJ2-3	CASSVRAGGLTRGTDTQYF	TGTGCCAGCAGCGTCAGAGCGGGGGGTCTAACGAGGGGCACAGATACGCAGTATTTT
NA	TRBV7-9	NA	TRBJ1-4	CASSTGGGKLVRLFF	TGTGCCAGCAGCACCGGAGGAGGGAAATTAGTCAGACTGTTTTTT
NA	TRBV5-4	TRBD1	TRBJ2-7	CASSPGTASYEQYF	TGTGCCAGCAGTCCTGGGACAGCCTCCTACGAGCAGTACTTC
NA	TRBV7-2	TRBD2	TRBJ2-1	CASSIAGGPYNEQFF	TGTGCCAGCAGCATAGCGGGAGGGCCCTACAATGAGCAGTTCTTC
NA	TRBV4-1	TRBD2	TRBJ2-5	CASSLAGGIQETQYF	TGCGCCAGCAGCCTGGCGGGGGGAATACAAGAGACCCAGTACTTC
once	TRBV6-5	TRBD1	TRBJ1-2	CASRSYRQGKDGYTF	TGTGCCAGCAGATCCTACCGACAGGGGAAGGATGGCTACACCTTC
NA	TRBV5-1	NA	TRBJ2-2	CASFDQGGTGELFF	TGCGCCAGCTTCGACCAGGGGGGCACCGGGGAGCTGTTTTTT
NA	TRBV18	NA	TRBJ2-3	CASSPTGTDTQYF	TGTGCCAGCTCACCGACTGGCACAGATACGCAGTATTTT